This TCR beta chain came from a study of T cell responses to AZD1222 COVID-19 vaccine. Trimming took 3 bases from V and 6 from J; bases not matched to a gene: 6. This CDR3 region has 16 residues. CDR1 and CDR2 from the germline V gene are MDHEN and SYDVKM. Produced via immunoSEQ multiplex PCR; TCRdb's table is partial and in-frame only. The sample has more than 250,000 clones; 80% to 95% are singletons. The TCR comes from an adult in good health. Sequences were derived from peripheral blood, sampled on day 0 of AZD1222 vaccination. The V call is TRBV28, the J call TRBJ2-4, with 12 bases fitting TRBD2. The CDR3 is CASSFLGLAGRNIQYF. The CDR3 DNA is TGTGCCAGCAGTTTTCTTGGACTAGCGGGAAGAAACATTCAGTACTTC.